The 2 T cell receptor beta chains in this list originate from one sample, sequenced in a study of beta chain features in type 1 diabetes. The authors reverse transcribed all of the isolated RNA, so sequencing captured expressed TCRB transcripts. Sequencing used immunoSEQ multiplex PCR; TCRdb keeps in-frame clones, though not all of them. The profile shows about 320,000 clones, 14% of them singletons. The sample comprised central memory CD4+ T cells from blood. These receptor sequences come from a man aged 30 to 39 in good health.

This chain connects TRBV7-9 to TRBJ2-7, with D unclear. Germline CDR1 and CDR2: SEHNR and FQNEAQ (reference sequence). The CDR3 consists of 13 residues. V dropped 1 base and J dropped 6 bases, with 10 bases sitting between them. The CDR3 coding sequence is TGTGCCAGCAGCTTAGACGTTGGCGTCGAGCAGTACGTC. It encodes CASSLDVGVEQYV.

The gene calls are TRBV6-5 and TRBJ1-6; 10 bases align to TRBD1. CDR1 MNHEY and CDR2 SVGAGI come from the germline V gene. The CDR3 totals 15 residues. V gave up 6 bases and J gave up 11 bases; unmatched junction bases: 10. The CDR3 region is CASSAGTGEYAPLHF. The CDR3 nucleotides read TGTGCCAGCAGCGCCGGGACAGGGGAGTATGCACCCCTCCACTTT.